A selection of T cell receptor beta chains follows, all from one sample in a study of blood T cell repertoires in COVID-19. Profiled with immunoSEQ multiplex PCR; TCRdb holds only in-frame clones, not every one. Of almost 95,000 clones detected, around 88% appear once; the ten largest clones hold approximately 20%. The sequenced material came from peripheral blood. These receptors all come from an older woman with COVID-19, enrolled during active disease. Each CDR3 is given with its conserved first and last residue. D genes are given only for firm matches. Part of the rows lack a size; the others show once, few, many or a class for expanded clones.

CDR3 protein: CASSLSGNEQFF; CDR3 DNA: TGCGCCAGCAGCTTGTCCGGGAATGAGCAGTTCTTC; D gene: .; J gene: TRBJ2-1; V gene: TRBV5-1; clone size: .
CDR3 protein: CSARDRTNTGELFF; CDR3 DNA: TGCAGCGCTCGGGACAGGACGAACACCGGGGAGCTGTTTTTT; D gene: TRBD1; J gene: TRBJ2-2; V gene: TRBV29-1; clone size: .
CDR3 protein: CASNKGQGYGYTF; CDR3 DNA: TGTGCCAGCAACAAGGGACAGGGCTATGGCTACACCTTC; D gene: TRBD1; J gene: TRBJ1-2; V gene: TRBV6-5; clone size: .
CDR3 protein: CASTPGQSYEQYF; CDR3 DNA: TGTGCCAGCACCCCGGGACAGTCCTACGAGCAGTACTTC; D gene: TRBD1; J gene: TRBJ2-7; V gene: TRBV6-5; clone size: .
CDR3 protein: CAIRTDRGAEAFF; CDR3 DNA: TGTGCCATCAGGACCGACAGGGGGGCTGAAGCTTTCTTT; D gene: TRBD1; J gene: TRBJ1-1; V gene: TRBV10-3; clone size: once
CDR3 protein: CASSHRDSYEQYF; CDR3 DNA: TGTGCCAGCAGCCACAGGGATTCCTACGAGCAGTACTTC; D gene: .; J gene: TRBJ2-7; V gene: TRBV11-3; clone size: .
CDR3 protein: CASSPPPDRSGAFF; CDR3 DNA: TGTGCCAGCAGTCCCCCTCCGGACAGGTCAGGGGCTTTCTTT; D gene: TRBD1; J gene: TRBJ1-1; V gene: TRBV28; clone size: .
CDR3 protein: CASSVEEGGYGYTF; CDR3 DNA: TGTGCCAGCAGCGTAGAGGAAGGCGGCTATGGCTACACCTTC; D gene: .; J gene: TRBJ1-2; V gene: TRBV9; clone size: .
CDR3 protein: CASSPLRGFYEQYF; CDR3 DNA: TGCGCCAGCAGCCCCCTCAGGGGATTCTACGAGCAGTACTTC; D gene: .; J gene: TRBJ2-7; V gene: TRBV5-1; clone size: .
CDR3 protein: CASSQTSGNRNTIYF; CDR3 DNA: TGCGCCAGCAGCCAGACATCGGGAAACAGAAACACCATATATTTT; D gene: .; J gene: TRBJ1-3; V gene: TRBV4-1; clone size: .
CDR3 protein: CASTQHLADGRQGGGGYTF; CDR3 DNA: TGTGCCAGCACCCAACACCTAGCCGACGGGCGGCAGGGGGGAGGTGGCTACACCTTC; D gene: TRBD1; J gene: TRBJ1-2; V gene: TRBV27; clone size: .
CDR3 protein: CASSELDRGIVTEAFF; CDR3 DNA: TGTGCCAGCAGTGAATTGGACAGGGGGATTGTAACTGAAGCTTTCTTT; D gene: TRBD1; J gene: TRBJ1-1; V gene: TRBV2; clone size: .
CDR3 protein: CASRSTGGSGNTIYF; CDR3 DNA: TGTGCCAGCAGATCCACAGGGGGCTCTGGAAACACCATATATTTT; D gene: TRBD1; J gene: TRBJ1-3; V gene: TRBV7-9; clone size: .
CDR3 protein: CSARAPNGYTF; CDR3 DNA: TGCAGTGCTAGAGCCCCCAATGGCTACACCTTC; D gene: .; J gene: TRBJ1-2; V gene: TRBV20-1; clone size: few
CDR3 protein: CASSDRFTGTGIHTIYF; CDR3 DNA: TGTGCCAGCAGCGATCGTTTCACCGGGACAGGGATCCACACCATATATTTT; D gene: TRBD1; J gene: TRBJ1-3; V gene: TRBV11-2; clone size: .
CDR3 protein: CASTPPGDGGYTF; CDR3 DNA: TGTGCCAGCACCCCCCCGGGGGATGGAGGCTACACCTTC; D gene: .; J gene: TRBJ1-2; V gene: TRBV3-1/TRBV3-2; clone size: .
CDR3 protein: CASSYSLADSTDTQYF; CDR3 DNA: TGTGCCAGCAGTTACTCCCTAGCGGATAGCACAGATACGCAGTATTTT; D gene: TRBD2; J gene: TRBJ2-3; V gene: TRBV6-5; clone size: .
CDR3 protein: CASSLRSRDRGPYEQYF; CDR3 DNA: TGTGCCAGCAGCTTAAGGAGCCGGGACAGGGGCCCCTACGAGCAGTACTTC; D gene: TRBD1; J gene: TRBJ2-7; V gene: TRBV7-2; clone size: few
CDR3 protein: CASSLVVGLGNTEAFF; CDR3 DNA: TGCGCCAGCAGCTTGGTCGTTGGGCTCGGGAACACTGAAGCTTTCTTT; D gene: .; J gene: TRBJ1-1; V gene: TRBV5-1; clone size: .
CDR3 protein: CASRAGVAYEQYF; CDR3 DNA: TGCGCCAGCAGGGCGGGGGTCGCCTACGAGCAGTACTTC; D gene: TRBD2; J gene: TRBJ2-7; V gene: TRBV5-1; clone size: once
CDR3 protein: CASSLRRDTEAFF; CDR3 DNA: TGTGCCAGCAGTTTACGCAGGGACACTGAAGCTTTCTTT; D gene: .; J gene: TRBJ1-1; V gene: TRBV27; clone size: .
CDR3 protein: CAWIPGGYNSPLHF; CDR3 DNA: TGTGCCTGGATCCCAGGGGGCTATAATTCACCCCTCCACTTT; D gene: TRBD1; J gene: TRBJ1-6; V gene: TRBV30; clone size: .
CDR3 protein: CASSPPAPGTSGRYYNEQFF; CDR3 DNA: TGTGCCAGCTCACCACCGGCGCCAGGGACTAGCGGGCGATACTACAATGAGCAGTTCTTC; D gene: TRBD2; J gene: TRBJ2-1; V gene: TRBV18; clone size: .
CDR3 protein: CASGAGGNYGYTF; CDR3 DNA: TGTGCCAGCGGCGCGGGAGGGAACTATGGCTACACCTTC; D gene: .; J gene: TRBJ1-2; V gene: TRBV28; clone size: few
CDR3 protein: CASRATDRWANTEAFF; CDR3 DNA: TGTGCAAGTCGCGCAACGGACAGGTGGGCGAACACTGAAGCTTTCTTT; D gene: .; J gene: TRBJ1-1; V gene: TRBV12-2; clone size: few
CDR3 protein: CASSLASASGGADTQYF; CDR3 DNA: TGTGCCAGCAGCTTAGCTTCTGCTAGCGGGGGGGCAGATACGCAGTATTTT; D gene: TRBD2; J gene: TRBJ2-3; V gene: TRBV7-9; clone size: .
CDR3 protein: CASSGLGLSGNTIYF; CDR3 DNA: TGTGCCAGCAGTGGCCTGGGACTGAGTGGAAACACCATATATTTT; D gene: .; J gene: TRBJ1-3; V gene: TRBV2; clone size: .
CDR3 protein: CASSQGRAYEQYF; CDR3 DNA: TGTGCCAGCAGCCAAGGTCGGGCCTACGAGCAGTACTTC; D gene: .; J gene: TRBJ2-7; V gene: TRBV14; clone size: once
CDR3 protein: CAWARATEAFF; CDR3 DNA: TGTGCCTGGGCCAGGGCCACTGAAGCTTTCTTT; D gene: .; J gene: TRBJ1-1; V gene: TRBV30; clone size: .